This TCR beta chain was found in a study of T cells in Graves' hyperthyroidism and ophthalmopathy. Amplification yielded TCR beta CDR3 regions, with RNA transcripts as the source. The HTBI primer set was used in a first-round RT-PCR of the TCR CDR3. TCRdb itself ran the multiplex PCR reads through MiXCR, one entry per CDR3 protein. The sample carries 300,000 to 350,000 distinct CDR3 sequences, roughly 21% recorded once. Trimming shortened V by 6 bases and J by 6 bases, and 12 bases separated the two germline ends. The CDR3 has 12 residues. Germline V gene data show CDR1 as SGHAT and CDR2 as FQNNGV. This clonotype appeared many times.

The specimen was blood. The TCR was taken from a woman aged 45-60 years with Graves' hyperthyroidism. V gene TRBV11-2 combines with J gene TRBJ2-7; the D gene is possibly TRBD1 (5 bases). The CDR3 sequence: CASSYDRAEQYF. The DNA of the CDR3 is TGTGCCAGCAGTTACGACAGAGCCGAGCAGTACTTC.